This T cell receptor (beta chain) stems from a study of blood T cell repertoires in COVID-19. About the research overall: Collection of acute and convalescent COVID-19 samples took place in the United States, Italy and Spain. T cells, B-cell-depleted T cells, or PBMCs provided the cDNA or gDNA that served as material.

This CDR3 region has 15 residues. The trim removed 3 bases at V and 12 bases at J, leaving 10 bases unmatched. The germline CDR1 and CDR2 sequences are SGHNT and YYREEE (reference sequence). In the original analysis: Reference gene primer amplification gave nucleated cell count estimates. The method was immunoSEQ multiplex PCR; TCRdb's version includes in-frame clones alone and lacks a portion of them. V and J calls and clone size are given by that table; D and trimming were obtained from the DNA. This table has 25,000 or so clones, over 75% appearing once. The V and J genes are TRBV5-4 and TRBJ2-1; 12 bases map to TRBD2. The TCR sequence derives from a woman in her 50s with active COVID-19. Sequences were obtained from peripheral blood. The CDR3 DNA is TGTGCCAGCAGCTCGAGGACTAGCGGGACCCTCCGGCAGTTCTTC. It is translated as CASSSRTSGTLRQFF.